This T cell receptor beta chain appears in the sequencing data of a study of blood T cell repertoires in COVID-19. Libraries were prepared by immunoSEQ multiplex PCR; TCRdb keeps only in-frame clonotypes and omits some of them. This table has approximately 200,000 clones, over 80% appearing once. With 2 bases clipped from V and 3 bases from J, the junction kept 5 bases outside the gene matches. The CDR3 spans 17 residues. CDR1 is SGHDN and CDR2 is FVKESK in the germline V gene. The sequenced sample consisted of PBMCs or T cells enriched from blood (not recorded which). The receptor was derived from a man aged 25 to 40 who had recovered from COVID-19. V gene TRBV14 combines with J gene TRBJ2-4; 12 bases map to TRBD2. DNA of the CDR3: TGTGCCAGCAGCCAAACGGGACTAGCGGGCATCAAAAACATTCAGTACTTC. Translation: CASSQTGLAGIKNIQYF. Supplemented by reference TRBV14 and TRBJ2-4, the full variable domain reads EAGVTQFPSHSVIEKGQTVTLRCDPISGHDNLYWYRRVMGKEIKFLLHFVKESKQDESGMPNNRFLAERTGGTYSTLKVQPAELEDSGVYFCASSQTGLAGIKNIQYFGAGTRLSVL.